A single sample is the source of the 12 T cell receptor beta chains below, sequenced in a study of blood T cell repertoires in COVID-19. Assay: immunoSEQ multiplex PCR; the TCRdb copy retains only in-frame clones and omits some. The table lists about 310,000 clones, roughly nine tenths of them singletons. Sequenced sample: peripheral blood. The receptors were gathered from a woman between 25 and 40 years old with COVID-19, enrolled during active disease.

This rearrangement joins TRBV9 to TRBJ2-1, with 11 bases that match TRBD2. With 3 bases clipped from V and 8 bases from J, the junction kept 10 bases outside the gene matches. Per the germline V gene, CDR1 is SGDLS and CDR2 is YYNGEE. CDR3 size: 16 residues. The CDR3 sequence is CASSGLSGRAGDEQFF. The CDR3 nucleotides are TGTGCCAGCAGCGGTCTTAGCGGGAGGGCTGGGGATGAGCAGTTCTTC.

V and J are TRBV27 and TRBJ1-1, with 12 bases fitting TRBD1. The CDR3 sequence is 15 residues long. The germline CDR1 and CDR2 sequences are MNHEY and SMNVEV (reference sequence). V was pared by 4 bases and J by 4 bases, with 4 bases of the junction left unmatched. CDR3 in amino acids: CASSWGQGAGTEAFF. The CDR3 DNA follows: TGTGCCAGCAGTTGGGGACAGGGGGCGGGCACTGAAGCTTTCTTT.

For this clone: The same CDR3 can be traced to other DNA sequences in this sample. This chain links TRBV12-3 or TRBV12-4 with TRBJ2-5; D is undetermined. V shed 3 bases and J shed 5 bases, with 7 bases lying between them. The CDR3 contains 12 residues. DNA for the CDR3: TGTGCCAGCAGTTTCTCCCGGGAGACCCAGTACTTC. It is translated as CASSFSRETQYF.

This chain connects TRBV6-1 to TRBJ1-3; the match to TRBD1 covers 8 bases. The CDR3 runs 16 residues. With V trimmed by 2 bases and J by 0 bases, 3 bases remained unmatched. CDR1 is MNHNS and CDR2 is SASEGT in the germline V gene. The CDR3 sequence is CASSEQGANSGNTIYF. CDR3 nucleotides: TGTGCCAGCAGTGAACAGGGGGCGAACTCTGGAAACACCATATATTTT.

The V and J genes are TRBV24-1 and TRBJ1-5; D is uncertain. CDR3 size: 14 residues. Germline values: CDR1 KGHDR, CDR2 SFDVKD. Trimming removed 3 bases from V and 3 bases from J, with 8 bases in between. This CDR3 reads CATSDPRYNQPQHF. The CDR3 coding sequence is TGTGCCACCAGTGATCCCAGGTACAATCAGCCCCAGCATTTT.

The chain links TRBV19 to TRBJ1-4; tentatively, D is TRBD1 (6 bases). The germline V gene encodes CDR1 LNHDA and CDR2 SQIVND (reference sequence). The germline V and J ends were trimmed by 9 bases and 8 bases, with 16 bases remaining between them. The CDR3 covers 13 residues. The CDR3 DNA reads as TGTGCCAGCTCCGGGGGGCAGAGGGAAAAACTGTTTTTT. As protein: CASSGGQREKLFF.

CDR3 region: CATALGVNSPLHF. In DNA, the CDR3 is TGTGCCACCGCCTTAGGGGTTAACTCACCCCTCCACTTT. V usage is TRBV2 and J usage is TRBJ1-6, with D possibly TRBD1 on 5 matching bases. The CDR3 length is 13 residues. The germline gives CDR1 SNHLY, CDR2 FYNNEI. The V end was cut by 10 bases, the J end by 10 bases, with 17 bases between. Supplemented by reference TRBV2 and TRBJ1-6, the full variable domain reads EPEVTQTPSHQVTQMGQEVILRCVPISNHLYFYWYRQILGQKVEFLVSFYNNEISEKSEIFDDQFSVERPDGSNFTLKIRSTKLEDSAMYFCATALGVNSPLHFGNGTRLTVT.

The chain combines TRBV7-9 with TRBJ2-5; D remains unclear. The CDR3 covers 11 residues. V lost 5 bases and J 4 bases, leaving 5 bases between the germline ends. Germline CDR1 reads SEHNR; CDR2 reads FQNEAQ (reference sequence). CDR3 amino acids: CASSPLETQYF. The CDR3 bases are TGTGCCAGCAGCCCATTAGAGACCCAGTACTTC.

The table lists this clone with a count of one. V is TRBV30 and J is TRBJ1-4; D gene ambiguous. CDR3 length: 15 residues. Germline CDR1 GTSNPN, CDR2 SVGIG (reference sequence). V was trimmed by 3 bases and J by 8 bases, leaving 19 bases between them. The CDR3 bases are TGTGCCTGGAGCCCGTCGACGAGGGTCGGGGAAAAACTGTTTTTT. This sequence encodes CAWSPSTRVGEKLFF.

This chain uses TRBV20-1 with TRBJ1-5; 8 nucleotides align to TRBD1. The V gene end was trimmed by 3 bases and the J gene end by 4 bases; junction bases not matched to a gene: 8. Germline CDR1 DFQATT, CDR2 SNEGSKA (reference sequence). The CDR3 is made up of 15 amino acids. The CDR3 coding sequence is TGCAGTGCTAGTACCGAACAGGGGGGAAATCAGCCCCAGCATTTT. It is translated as CSASTEQGGNQPQHF.

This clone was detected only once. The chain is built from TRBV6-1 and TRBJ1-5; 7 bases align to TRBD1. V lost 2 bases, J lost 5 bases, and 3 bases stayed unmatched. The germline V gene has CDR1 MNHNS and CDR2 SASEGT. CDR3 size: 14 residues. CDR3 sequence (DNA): TGTGCCAGCAGTGAAACAGGGGTGGATCAGCCCCAGCATTTT. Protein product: CASSETGVDQPQHF.

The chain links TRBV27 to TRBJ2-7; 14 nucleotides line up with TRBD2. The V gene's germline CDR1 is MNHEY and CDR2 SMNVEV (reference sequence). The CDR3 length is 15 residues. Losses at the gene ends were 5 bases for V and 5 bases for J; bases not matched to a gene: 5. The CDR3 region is CASSQGLAGVNEQYF. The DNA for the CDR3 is TGTGCCAGCAGTCAGGGACTAGCGGGAGTAAACGAGCAGTACTTC.